The present T cell receptor beta chain was sequenced within a study of T-cell reconstitution after alpha-beta-depleted transplantation in children. Overall study findings and caveats: The origin of high day-60 TCRbeta diversity in some patients lay in surviving recipient T cells and thymic progenitors. When one year had passed after transplant, most T-cell counts and diversity came from newly produced T cells. By about two months after transplant, alpha-beta T cells reportedly arose from several hundred graft clones that had expanded.

As it was prepared, the TCRbeta library received unique molecular identifiers. From the PCR reads, TCRdb called clonotypes with MiXCR, one entry per CDR3 protein. The repertoire holds about 70,000 distinct CDR3 sequences, around 9.9% seen once, with over 10% in the top ten. This clonotype has at least ten counts. Its antigen is still unknown. Germline CDR1 DFQATT, CDR2 SNEGSKA (reference sequence). V gave up 6 bases and J gave up 2 bases; unmatched junction bases: 5. There are 13 residues in the CDR3. V gene TRBV20-1 combines with J gene TRBJ2-5; TRBD2 matches at 8 bases. The material sequenced was PBMCs, taken before TCRalphabeta/CD19-depleted stem cell transplant. The sequence derives from a boy aged 10-17 years with acute myeloid leukemia, due to receive a stem cell transplant. The CDR3 DNA follows: TGCAGTGCGGAGCGGGGGAGGCAAGAGACCCAGTACTTC. Translating gives CSAERGRQETQYF.